This T cell receptor beta chain was sequenced in a study of regulatory T cells in long-lasting Graves disease. Study summary: Over 5 years of antithyroid drugs plus positive TSH receptor antibodies defined persistent Graves' disease.

Time point of the sample: persistent/refractory GD, antithyroid drugs over 5 years with positive TRAb. Preparation of the TCR library used RNA extracted from PBMCs. Germline V gene sequence: CDR1 GTSNPN, CDR2 SVGIG (reference sequence). The CDR3 covers 12 residues. Trimming left V 5 bases short and J 4 bases short, with 11 bases between. Sequencing libraries for TCR beta were prepared with iRepertoire HTBI primers and Arm-PCR of CDR3 regions. In TCRdb, the multiplex PCR reads were re-called with MiXCR into one record per CDR3 protein. The sample carries around 450,000 distinct CDR3 sequences, around a fifth recorded once. Study-level findings and limits: Whereas new patients shared 970 or so public clonotypes, persistent patients shared more, at about 3,000. Preferential use of TRBV28, TRBJ1-2 and TRBJ2-5 was seen in persistent disease.

This clonotype was observed a handful of times. What it binds is not known. The source is a female donor with Graves disease. This chain uses TRBV30 with TRBJ1-1; D is undetermined. The sample here was peripheral blood mononuclear cells (PBMCs), taken when the disease was refractory, from a patient treated with antithyroid drugs. The DNA for the CDR3 is TGTGCCTGGGCTTTAGGTCCCACTGAAGCTTTCTTT. As protein: CAWALGPTEAFF.